This T cell receptor (beta chain) was sequenced during a study of neurological immune-mediated disorders (dated by TCRdb to about 2019). Background on the whole study: Among the approximately 34 multiple sclerosis patients, relapsing-remitting MS accounted for 31 and secondary progressive MS accounted for 3. The 90 to 110 TCR-beta libraries included longitudinal samples, technical triplicates and paired sorted CD4+ and CD8+ T-cell subsets alongside PBMC samples. The cohort included 60 to 75 subjects: some 15 with HAM/TSP, about 34 with multiple sclerosis, and 20 or so healthy controls. The study compared peripheral blood TCR-beta repertoires of HTLV-I-associated myelopathy (HAM/TSP) patients, multiple sclerosis patients and healthy controls using UMI-based sequencing. Broader findings and caveats from the paper: Across subjects, expanded clones never shared an identical CDR3 amino acid sequence, which suggests that the TCR-beta repertoires in every group were private. No clinical or MRI features were associated with the MS cluster, and the authors said that larger cohorts are needed. TCR clonal expansion was greatest in HAM/TSP patients and smallest in MS patients, who ranked below even healthy controls. In phylogenetic analysis, the repertoires of 18 of 34 MS patients grouped into a cluster of related CDR3 sequences, which suggests a possible signature at the repertoire level.

Details on this clonotype: This clone's antigen is unknown. A much larger clone lies one base from this, so it may be a read error.

To synthesize cDNA, template-switch 5'RACE was performed with a primer carrying a 10-nucleotide random unique molecular identifier so that each TCR transcript was tagged. Over 180 million TCR-beta sequences, covering 15-18 subjects, were produced in each sequencing run. Total RNA was extracted with the RNeasy kit. Using the KAPA Real-time Library Amplification kit, TCR-beta VDJ regions were amplified with primers for the TCR constant region and the 5'RACE anchor. Sample indexes and Illumina adaptors were added in a first PCR, after which library yield was increased in a second PCR. After Ampure bead purification, the TCR product of roughly 650 bp was size-selected on a 2% E-gel SizeSelection system. Before pooling, library quality was assessed on a Bioanalyzer, concentration was determined with Qubit, and library quantification was performed with the Kapa Library Quantification kit. An Illumina HiSeq 2500 sequenced the libraries paired-end 2 x 150 bp. To increase sequence diversity, 25-30% phiX was spiked into each library pool. As for the original processing: Quality-filtered reads were processed with the UMI-based MiGEC pipeline, which removed over 80% of raw TCR sequences during error correction. IMGT germline references were used for alignment of VDJ genes, and clonotypes were defined by a unique CDR3 amino acid sequence together with V-J genes. Clonal expansion, Shannon diversity, and CDR3 relatedness (CalcPairwiseDistances, ClusterSamples) were evaluated with VDJtools, and phylogenetic trees were built with CLCbio workbench. Expanded clones were defined as having at least 8 unique UMIs, based on coefficient-of-variation modelling across technical triplicates. TCRdb cleaned the public reads at Q25 with fastp, built clones with MiXCR and kept in-frame beta chains. Each entry is one CDR3 protein sequence, shown with its most common DNA and genes. For this entry, the V and J calls and clone size follow TCRdb and not the study's own pipeline. The sample includes 50,000 or so distinct CDR3 sequences, with approximately 3.9% observed a single time. 5% to 7% of the sample rests with the top ten.

For unsorted PBMC libraries, 2 million PBMCs were used after storage in RNAlater at -80 degrees C until RNA extraction. The multiple sclerosis patients were enrolled in a US clinical protocol that evaluated disease progression with magnetic resonance imaging. PBMCs were separated from peripheral blood using Ficoll-Hypaque density gradient centrifugation and then cryopreserved in liquid nitrogen. In the germline V gene (reference sequence), CDR1 corresponds to DFQATT and CDR2 to SNEGSKA. The CDR3, cysteine through phenylalanine, is 15 amino acids long. Solely the CDR3 DNA is kept, with 45 bases framed from the first base. Cut back by 3 bases and 5 bases, the V and J ends lie 19 bases apart.

In this chain, TRBV20-1 is recombined with TRBJ1-2; the D segment could be TRBD1, given 5 matching bases. This receptor was obtained from a man aged 55-75 years with multiple sclerosis. Source material: PBMCs. This receptor carries the CDR3 CSARHLLGASYGYTF. The DNA sequence is given as TGCAGTGCTAGGCACCTCCTTGGGGCGTCGTATGGCTACACCTTC.